Each of the 8 T cell receptor beta chains below was sequenced from the same sample in a study of CD8+ T cells in alopecia areata. The authors extracted RNA and reverse transcribed it into cDNA as the sequencing template. Data came from immunoSEQ multiplex PCR; TCRdb stores just in-frame clones and leaves some out. Of about 180,000 clones listed, roughly 59% were seen once; the top ten hold 1.5% to 2%. The sequenced sample was CD4+ T cells sorted from blood, obtained at week 0. The receptor set was obtained from a human donor with alopecia areata.

This chain joins TRBV10-3 and TRBJ2-3, with D possibly TRBD2 on 7 matching bases. This CDR3 region has 14 residues. V lost 10 bases, J lost 0 bases, and 14 bases lay in between. Per germline, CDR1 ENHRY and CDR2 SYGVKD. This chain's CDR3 is CATLGGQSTDTQYF. CDR3 bases: TGTGCCACCTTGGGGGGGCAGAGCACAGATACGCAGTATTTT.

The genes are TRBV9 and TRBJ2-3, with 7 positions matching TRBD1. The CDR3 extends over 15 amino acids. Per germline, CDR1 SGDLS and CDR2 YYNGEE. Trimming at V came to 0 bases and at J to 2 bases, leaving 3 bases not matched to a gene. The CDR3 DNA sequence: TGTGCCAGCAGCGTAGCTACAGGGGTCACAGATACGCAGTATTTT. This sequence encodes CASSVATGVTDTQYF.

The chain carries TRBV29-1 and TRBJ2-1; tentative D call: TRBD1 (6 bases). Trimming cost V 3 bases and J 9 bases, with 12 bases left between them. The CDR3 loop spans 12 amino acids. Germline assignment: CDR1 SQVTM and CDR2 ANQGSEA. In DNA form, the CDR3 reads TGCAGCGTTGATCTTAGCAGGGGTGAGCAGTTCTTC. It yields the protein CSVDLSRGEQFF.

As for this clone: Distinct nucleotide sequences in the sample also encode this CDR3. This chain links TRBV10-3 with TRBJ2-7, with a weak D call TRBD2 (5 bases). Germline assignment: CDR1 ENHRY and CDR2 SYGVKD. The V and J ends lost 4 bases and 4 bases respectively, with 5 bases between them. The CDR3 loop spans 11 amino acids. As DNA, the CDR3 is TGTGCCATCAGTGGAGGGTACGAGCAGTACTTC. Its protein product is CAISGGYEQYF.

The chain recombines TRBV5-6 with TRBJ2-1; unclear D gene. CDR3 length: 15 residues. Germline V gives CDR1 SGHDT, CDR2 YYEEEE. V dropped 1 base and J dropped 7 bases, with 15 bases sitting between them. The CDR3 reads CASSLYRPGLNEQFF. The CDR3 region has the DNA TGTGCCAGCAGCTTGTACCGTCCTGGGCTAAATGAGCAGTTCTTC. Based on the CDR3 plus reference TRBV5-6 and TRBJ2-1, the full variable domain is DAGVTQSPTHLIKTRGQQVTLRCSPKSGHDTVSWYQQALGQGPQFIFQYYEEEERQRGNFPDRFSGHQFPNYSSELNVNALLLGDSALYLCASSLYRPGLNEQFFGPGTRLTVL.

This clone was seen only once. This chain connects TRBV27 to TRBJ2-3, with D perhaps assigned TRBD1 or TRBD2 (6 bases each). The CDR3 is 14 amino acids. V was cut by 7 bases and J by 6 bases, with 17 bases left in between. Germline CDR1 MNHEY, CDR2 SMNVEV (reference sequence). The CDR3 nucleotides are TGTGCCAGCACCCTACTGGGGGGCCTGGATACGCAGTATTTT. Translating it yields CASTLLGGLDTQYF.

This chain links TRBV25-1 with TRBJ1-1; D remains unclear. The CDR3 totals 14 residues. Germline loops: CDR1 MGHDK, CDR2 SYGVNS. The germline V and J ends were trimmed by 1 base and 0 bases, with 6 bases remaining between them. CDR3 in DNA: TGTGCCAGCAGTGAATCTGGGGTGAACACTGAAGCTTTCTTT. Amino acid sequence: CASSESGVNTEAFF.

V usage is TRBV27 and J usage is TRBJ2-3; TRBD2 matches 8 bases. Germline V lookup: CDR1 MNHEY, CDR2 SMNVEV (reference sequence). The CDR3 totals 13 residues. The V segment lost 7 bases and the J segment 0 bases; nucleotides outside the gene matches: 0. This chain's CDR3 is CASTSGSTDTQYF. CDR3 nucleotide sequence: TGTGCCAGCACTAGCGGGAGCACAGATACGCAGTATTTT.